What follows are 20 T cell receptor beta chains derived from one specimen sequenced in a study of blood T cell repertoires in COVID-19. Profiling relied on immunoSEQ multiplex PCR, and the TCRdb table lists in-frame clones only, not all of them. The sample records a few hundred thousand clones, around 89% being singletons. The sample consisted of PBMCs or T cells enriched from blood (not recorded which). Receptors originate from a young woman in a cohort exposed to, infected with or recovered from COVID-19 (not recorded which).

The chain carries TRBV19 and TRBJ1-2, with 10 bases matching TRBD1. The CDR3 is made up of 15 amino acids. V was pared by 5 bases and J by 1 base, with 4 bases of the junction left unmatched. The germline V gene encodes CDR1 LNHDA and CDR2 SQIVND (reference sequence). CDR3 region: CASSGRTGGNYGYTF. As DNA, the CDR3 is TGTGCCAGTAGTGGAAGGACAGGGGGTAACTATGGCTACACCTTC. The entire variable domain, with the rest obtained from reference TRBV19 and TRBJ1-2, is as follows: DGGITQSPKYLFRKEGQNVTLSCEQNLNHDAMYWYRQDPGQGLRLIYYSQIVNDFQKGDIAEGYSVSREKKESFPLTVTSAQKNPTAFYLCASSGRTGGNYGYTFGSGTRLTVV.

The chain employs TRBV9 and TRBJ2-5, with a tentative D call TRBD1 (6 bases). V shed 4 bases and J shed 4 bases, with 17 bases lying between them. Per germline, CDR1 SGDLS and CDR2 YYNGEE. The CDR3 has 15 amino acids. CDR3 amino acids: CASSLTSGDPETQYF. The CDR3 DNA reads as TGTGCCAGCAGCCTTACTTCAGGGGACCCAGAGACCCAGTACTTC.

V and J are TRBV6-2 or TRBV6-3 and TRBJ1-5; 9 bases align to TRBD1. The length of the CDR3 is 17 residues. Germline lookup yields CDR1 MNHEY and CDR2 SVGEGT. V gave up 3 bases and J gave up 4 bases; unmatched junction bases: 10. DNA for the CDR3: TGTGCCAGCAGTTATACGGGACAGGGTACCGGGAATCAGCCCCAGCATTTT. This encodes CASSYTGQGTGNQPQHF.

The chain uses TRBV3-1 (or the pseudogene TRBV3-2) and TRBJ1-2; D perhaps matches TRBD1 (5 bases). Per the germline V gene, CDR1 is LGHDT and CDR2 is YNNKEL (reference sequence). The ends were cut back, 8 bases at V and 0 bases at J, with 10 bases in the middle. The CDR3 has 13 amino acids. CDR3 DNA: TGTGCCAGCCAAGGGGTTCCTAACTATGGCTACACCTTC. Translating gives CASQGVPNYGYTF.

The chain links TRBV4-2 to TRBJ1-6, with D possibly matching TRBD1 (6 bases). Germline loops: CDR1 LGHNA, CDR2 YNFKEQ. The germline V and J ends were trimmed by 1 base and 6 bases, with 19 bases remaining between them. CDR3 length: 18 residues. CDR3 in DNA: TGTGCCAGCAGCCAAGTGTTGTACCGGACAGATAGTAATTCACCCCTCCACTTT. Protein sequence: CASSQVLYRTDSNSPLHF.

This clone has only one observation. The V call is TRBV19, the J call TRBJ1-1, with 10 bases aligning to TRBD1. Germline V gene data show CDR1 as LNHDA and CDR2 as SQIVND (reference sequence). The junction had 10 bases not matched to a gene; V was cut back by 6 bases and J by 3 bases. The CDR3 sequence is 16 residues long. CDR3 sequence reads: CASRSRTGGTYTEAFF. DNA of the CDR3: TGTGCCAGTAGGAGCCGGACAGGGGGGACGTACACTGAAGCTTTCTTT.

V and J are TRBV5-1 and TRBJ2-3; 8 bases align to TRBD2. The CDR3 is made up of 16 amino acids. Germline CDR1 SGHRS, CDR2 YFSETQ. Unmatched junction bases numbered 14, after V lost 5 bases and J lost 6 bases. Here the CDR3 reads CASSPGLSGGADTQYF. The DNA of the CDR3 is TGCGCCAGCAGTCCAGGACTAAGCGGGGGAGCGGATACGCAGTATTTT. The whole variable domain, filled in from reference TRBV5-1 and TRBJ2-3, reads KAGVTQTPRYLIKTRGQQVTLSCSPISGHRSVSWYQQTPGQGLQFLFEYFSETQRNKGNFPGRFSGRQFSNSRSEMNVSTLELGDSALYLCASSPGLSGGADTQYFGPGTRLTVL.

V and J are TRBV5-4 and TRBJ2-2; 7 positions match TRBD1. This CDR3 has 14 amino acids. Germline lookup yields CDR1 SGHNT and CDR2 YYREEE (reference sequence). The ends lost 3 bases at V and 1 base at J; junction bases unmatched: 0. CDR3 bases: TGTGCCAGCAGCTGGACAGGGAACACCGGGGAGCTGTTTTTT. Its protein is CASSWTGNTGELFF.

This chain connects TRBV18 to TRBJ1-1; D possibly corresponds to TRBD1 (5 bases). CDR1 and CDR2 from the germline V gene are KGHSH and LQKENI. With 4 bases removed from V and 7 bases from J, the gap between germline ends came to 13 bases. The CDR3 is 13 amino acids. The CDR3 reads CASSRTGLDEAFF. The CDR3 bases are TGTGCCAGCTCACGCACAGGTCTGGATGAAGCTTTCTTT.

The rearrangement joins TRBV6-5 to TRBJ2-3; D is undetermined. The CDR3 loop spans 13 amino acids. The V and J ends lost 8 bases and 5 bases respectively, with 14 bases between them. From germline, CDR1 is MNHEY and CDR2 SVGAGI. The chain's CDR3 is CASGPPALDTQYF. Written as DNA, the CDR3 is TGTGCCAGCGGCCCGCCAGCGCTAGATACGCAGTATTTT.

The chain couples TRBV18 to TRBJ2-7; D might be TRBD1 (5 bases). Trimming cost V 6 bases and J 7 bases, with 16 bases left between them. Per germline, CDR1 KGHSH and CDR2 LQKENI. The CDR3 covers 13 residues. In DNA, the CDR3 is TGTGCCAGCTCCCTTGACAGCTTCCGAGAGCAGTACTTC. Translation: CASSLDSFREQYF.

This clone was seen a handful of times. CDR3 DNA sequence: TGTGCCAGCTCGGGTCCGCCTCAGGGGCAGTCCTACGAGCAGTACTTC. As protein: CASSGPPQGQSYEQYF. The V gene is TRBV10-3, the J gene TRBJ2-7, with D possibly TRBD1 on 6 matching bases. V dropped 10 bases and J dropped 1 base, with 23 bases sitting between them. CDR1 and CDR2 (germline): ENHRY, SYGVKD. The CDR3 is 16 amino acids.

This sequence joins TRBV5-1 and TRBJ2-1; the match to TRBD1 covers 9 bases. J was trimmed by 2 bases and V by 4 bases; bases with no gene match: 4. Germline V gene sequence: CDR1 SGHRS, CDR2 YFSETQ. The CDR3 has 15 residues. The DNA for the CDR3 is TGCGCCAGCAGCACACGGGACAGGGCCTACAATGAGCAGTTCTTC. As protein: CASSTRDRAYNEQFF.

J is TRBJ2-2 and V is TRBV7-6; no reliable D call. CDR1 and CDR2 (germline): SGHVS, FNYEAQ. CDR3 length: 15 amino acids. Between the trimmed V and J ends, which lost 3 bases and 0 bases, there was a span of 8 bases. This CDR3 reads CASSFLGPNTGELFF. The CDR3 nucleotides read TGTGCCAGCAGCTTTTTGGGCCCGAACACCGGGGAGCTGTTTTTT.

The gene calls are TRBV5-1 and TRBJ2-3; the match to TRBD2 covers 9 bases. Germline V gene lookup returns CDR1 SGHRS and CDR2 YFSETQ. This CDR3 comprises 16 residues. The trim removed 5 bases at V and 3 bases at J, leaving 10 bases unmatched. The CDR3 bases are TGCGCCAGCAGACCGACTAGCGCGGGGGGGACAGATACGCAGTATTTT. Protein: CASRPTSAGGTDTQYF.

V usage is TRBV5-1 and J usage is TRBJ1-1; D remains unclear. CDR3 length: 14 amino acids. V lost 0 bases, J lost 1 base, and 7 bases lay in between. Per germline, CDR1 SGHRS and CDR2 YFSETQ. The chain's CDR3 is CASSLEAGNTEAFF. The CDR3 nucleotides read TGCGCCAGCAGCTTGGAGGCAGGGAACACTGAAGCTTTCTTT.

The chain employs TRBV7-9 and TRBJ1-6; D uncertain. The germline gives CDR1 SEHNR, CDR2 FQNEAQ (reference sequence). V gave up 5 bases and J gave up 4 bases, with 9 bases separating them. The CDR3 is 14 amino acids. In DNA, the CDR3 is TGTGCCAGCAGCCCTTTAATTTATAATTCACCCCTCCACTTT. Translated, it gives CASSPLIYNSPLHF.

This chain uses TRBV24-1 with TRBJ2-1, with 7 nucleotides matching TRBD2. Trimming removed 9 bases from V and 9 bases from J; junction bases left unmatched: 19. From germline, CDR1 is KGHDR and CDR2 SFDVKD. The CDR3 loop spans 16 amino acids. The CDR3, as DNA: TGTGCCACCGCCTCCCGGGGAGGGCGGACCATGGGTGAGCAGTTCTTC. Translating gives CATASRGGRTMGEQFF.

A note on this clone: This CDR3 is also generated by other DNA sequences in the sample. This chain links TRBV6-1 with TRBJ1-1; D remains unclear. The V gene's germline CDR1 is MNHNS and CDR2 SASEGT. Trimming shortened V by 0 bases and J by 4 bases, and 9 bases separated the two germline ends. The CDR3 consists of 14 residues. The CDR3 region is CASSEAEEGTEAFF. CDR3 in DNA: TGTGCCAGCAGTGAAGCGGAAGAGGGCACTGAAGCTTTCTTT.

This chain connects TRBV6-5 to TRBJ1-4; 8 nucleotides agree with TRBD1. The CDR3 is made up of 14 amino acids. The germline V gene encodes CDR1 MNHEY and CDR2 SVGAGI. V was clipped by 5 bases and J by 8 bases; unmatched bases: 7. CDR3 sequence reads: CASSNRGGREKLFF. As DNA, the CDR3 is TGTGCCAGCAGTAACAGGGGGGGTAGGGAAAAACTGTTTTTT.